In its sample, the clone carrying this T cell receptor (beta chain) was seen many times. Its specificity is not known. The data derive from a study of post-analysis software for immune sequencing data. This CDR3 is built from 11 residues. In germline, CDR1 is SQVTM, CDR2 ANQGSEA. Trimming removed 3 bases at V and 6 bases at J, with 8 bases between. Unique-molecular-identifier-tagged TCR beta cDNA libraries were used. From the PCR reads, TCRdb called clonotypes with MiXCR, one entry per CDR3 protein. The data hold 150,000 or so distinct CDR3 sequences, with under 40% observed a single time. Points from the study as a whole: Controls significantly exceeded multiple sclerosis patients in normalized Chao1 diversity. Elevated frequency relative to controls characterized 4 or 5 TRBV segments in patients, TRBV5-6, TRBV5-1 and TRBV20-1 among them. Pronounced co-clustering by F measure was evident among identically batched samples.

This specimen was blood, taken after autologous hematopoietic stem cell transplantation. The clonotype comes from a girl aged 5-17 years with multiple sclerosis. The gene calls are TRBV29-1 and TRBJ1-2; D remains unclear. The CDR3 coding sequence is TGCAGCGTTGATTCGGGGAATGGCTACACCTTC. Translation gives CSVDSGNGYTF.